The 23 T cell receptor beta chains reported below all come from one sample, sequenced in a study of PD-L1 blockade in urothelial cancer (dated by TCRdb to the late 2010s). The library was prepared using the immunoSEQ multiplex PCR assay. Not all clones reach the TCRdb copy of this immuneACCESS table, which keeps in-frame sequences only. Checked studies attribute under half of the gap to unresolved V genes and leave the rest unexplained. The sample table lists tens of thousands of clones, about nine tenths of them with a count of one. Over 9% of the sample is in the top ten clones. The intended sense of this specimen's time point label: peripheral blood 6 weeks after treatment start. The sequencing here drew on PBMCs, taken around atezolizumab (anti-PD-L1) treatment. These receptors all come from a man aged 55 to 70 with urothelial cancer.

This clone was seen just once. The rearrangement links TRBV11-3 to TRBJ1-1; no clear D gene. V was pared by 3 bases and J by 1 base, with 6 bases between. Germline V gene lookup returns CDR1 SGHNT and CDR2 YENEEA. The CDR3 spans 13 residues. The CDR3: CASSFQKNTEAFF. CDR3 coding DNA: TGTGCCAGCAGCTTTCAGAAGAACACTGAAGCTTTCTTT.

The chain joins TRBV10-3 to TRBJ2-2; 10 bases fit TRBD1. The CDR3 runs to 15 residues. The ends lost 9 bases at V and 9 bases at J; junction bases unmatched: 13. Germline V CDR1 and CDR2: ENHRY, SYGVKD. CDR3 nucleotide sequence: TGTGCCATTGCCGGGACAGGGGATGGCGAGTGGGAGCTGTTTTTT. Translated, it gives CAIAGTGDGEWELFF.

The chain combines TRBV19 with TRBJ2-5; 8 positions agree with TRBD1. V shed 3 bases and J 5 bases; nucleotides not matched to a gene: 11. Germline-derived CDR1 and CDR2 are LNHDA and SQIVND (reference sequence). CDR3 size: 16 residues. The CDR3 here is CASSIRPLRTGETQYF. In DNA, the CDR3 is TGTGCCAGTAGTATTAGGCCCTTAAGGACAGGGGAGACCCAGTACTTC.

The J gene is TRBJ1-3, the V gene TRBV28; D possibly corresponds to TRBD1 (5 bases). The CDR3 spans 14 residues. Germline V gives CDR1 MDHEN, CDR2 SYDVKM. The V and J ends lost 4 bases and 2 bases respectively, with 9 bases between them. CDR3 loop: CASSYTGAGNTIYF. The CDR3 DNA follows: TGTGCCAGCAGTTATACAGGAGCTGGAAACACCATATATTTT.

This clone has only one observation. One junction end does not reproduce the germline sequence, and a read error may be involved. The J gene is TRBJ2-5, the V gene TRBV7-7; D gene unclear. CDR1 and CDR2 from the germline V gene are SSHAT and FNYEAQ (reference sequence). The CDR3 loop spans 13 amino acids. The CDR3 sequence is CASSFLRQETQYF. DNA of the CDR3: TGTGCTAGCAGCTTTTTGAGACAAGAGACCCAGTACTTC.

The CDR3, as DNA: TGTGCCAGTGAGTGGCGGGCAAACACCGGGGAGCTGTTTTTT. Protein: CASEWRANTGELFF. The rearrangement uses TRBV19 and TRBJ2-2, with D possibly matching TRBD2 (5 bases). The V end lost 8 bases, the J end lost 2 bases, and 12 bases lay between the germline ends. Germline lookup yields CDR1 LNHDA and CDR2 SQIVND (reference sequence). The CDR3 runs to 14 residues.

This sequence joins TRBV9 and TRBJ2-3, with 12 bases identical to TRBD2. The V gene's germline CDR1 is SGDLS and CDR2 YYNGEE. V trimming: 1 base; J trimming: 5 bases; junction bases outside the gene matches: 8. CDR3 length: 17 residues. CDR3 sequence reads: CASSVPASGGARDTQYF. CDR3 nucleotide sequence: TGTGCCAGCAGCGTACCGGCTAGCGGGGGGGCCAGAGATACGCAGTATTTT.

CDR3 nucleotides: TGCGCCAGCAGAACAGGCGCAGCCACTGAAGCTTTCTTT. Its protein product is CASRTGAATEAFF. The chain is built from TRBV4-1 and TRBJ1-1; possibly TRBD1 for D (5 bases). The germline V and J ends were trimmed by 6 bases and 4 bases, with 12 bases remaining between them. In germline, CDR1 is MGHRA, CDR2 YSYEKL. CDR3 length equals 13 residues.

The chain uses TRBV5-6 and TRBJ2-7, with D maybe TRBD1 (5 bases). The CDR3 loop spans 16 amino acids. Deletions cut 1 base from V and 0 bases from J, with 14 bases between. The V gene's germline CDR1 is SGHDT and CDR2 YYEEEE. CDR3 in amino acids: CASSLTAGYFSYEQYF. CDR3 nucleotides: TGTGCCAGCAGCTTGACGGCAGGGTATTTCTCCTACGAGCAGTACTTC.

This chain links TRBV7-6 with TRBJ2-7; D is ambiguous. V was shortened by 4 bases and J by 7 bases, with 20 bases between the two germline ends. The CDR3 sequence is 15 residues long. CDR1 and CDR2 (germline): SGHVS, FNYEAQ. The DNA of the CDR3 is TGTGCCAGCAGCTCCCGGTCGACTCCAACTGGGGAGCAGTACTTC. Its protein is CASSSRSTPTGEQYF.

The rearrangement uses TRBV19 and TRBJ2-5; TRBD1 might be the D (6 bases). This CDR3 comprises 13 residues. Trimming cost V 8 bases and J 0 bases, with 10 bases left between them. Germline CDR1 reads LNHDA; CDR2 reads SQIVND (reference sequence). The CDR3 DNA follows: TGTGCCAGTGGCAGGGGATACCAAGAGACCCAGTACTTC. Protein sequence: CASGRGYQETQYF.

The V call is TRBV7-3, the J call TRBJ2-7, with TRBD2 matching over 12 bases. This CDR3 region has 14 residues. Trimming took 2 bases from V and 4 from J; bases not matched to a gene: 0. Germline V CDR1 and CDR2: SGHTA, FQGTGA. The CDR3 DNA follows: TGTGCCAGCAGCTTACTAGCGGGAGGGTACGAGCAGTACTTC. It specifies CASSLLAGGYEQYF.

This chain links TRBV18 with TRBJ1-2; 11 bases are a match to TRBD1. This CDR3 has 20 amino acids. V was pared by 2 bases and J by 8 bases, with 22 bases of the junction left unmatched. Germline CDR1 reads KGHSH; CDR2 reads LQKENI. The CDR3, as DNA: TGTGCCAGCTCACCAAAGGCGCGACAGGGACAGGGGGGGAAGGATCCGGGCTACACCTTC. The encoded protein is CASSPKARQGQGGKDPGYTF.

The table lists this clone with a few counts. The CDR3 DNA reads as TGTGCCTGGAGTACTCGGTTGAACACTGAAGCTTTCTTT. This translates into CAWSTRLNTEAFF. V and J are TRBV30 and TRBJ1-1, with D hard to call. The CDR3 runs to 13 residues. V was cut by 2 bases and J by 0 bases, with 7 bases left in between. CDR1 and CDR2 (germline): GTSNPN, SVGIG (reference sequence).

This chain joins TRBV11-3 and TRBJ1-1, with 10 bases identical to TRBD1. With 5 bases clipped from V and 5 bases from J, the junction kept 5 bases outside the gene matches. Germline assignment: CDR1 SGHNT and CDR2 YENEEA. The CDR3 loop spans 14 amino acids. In nucleotides, the CDR3 is TGTGCCAGCAGCCGGGGGACAGGGGAGACTGAAGCTTTCTTT. This translates into CASSRGTGETEAFF.

This clone showed up just once. V is TRBV6-1 and J is TRBJ1-5, with 8 bases identical to TRBD1. Germline V gives CDR1 MNHNS, CDR2 SASEGT. The CDR3 sequence is 15 residues long. V lost 6 bases to trimming and J lost 6 bases; unmatched junction nucleotides: 10. CDR3 bases: TGTGCCAGCAGATTGAGTGGACAGGGCCCTCAGCCCCAGCATTTT. It translates to CASRLSGQGPQPQHF.

The chain recombines TRBV5-1 with TRBJ2-2; 9 bases align to TRBD2. The CDR3 spans 18 residues. The trim removed 0 bases at V and 3 bases at J, leaving 9 bases unmatched. Germline CDR1 SGHRS, CDR2 YFSETQ. CDR3 residues: CASSLGGRAFVYTGELFF. The DNA for the CDR3 is TGCGCCAGCAGCTTGGGCGGGAGGGCCTTCGTATACACCGGGGAGCTGTTTTTT.

The V call is TRBV30, the J call TRBJ1-1; TRBD1 is a possible D gene (6 bases). V shed 5 bases and J shed 4 bases, with 14 bases lying between them. The CDR3 runs to 13 residues. Germline V gene data show CDR1 as GTSNPN and CDR2 as SVGIG (reference sequence). The CDR3 DNA is TGTGCCTGGGACAGGAGGTGGGGCACTGAAGCTTTCTTT. Translation: CAWDRRWGTEAFF. Combining the CDR3 with reference TRBV30 and TRBJ1-1 gives the whole variable domain SQTIHQWPATLVQPVGSPLSLECTVEGTSNPNLYWYRQAAGRGLQLLFYSVGIGQISSEVPQNLSASRPQDRQFILSSKKLLLSDSGFYLCAWDRRWGTEAFFGQGTRLTVV.

The rearrangement links TRBV27 to TRBJ2-3; 10 bases map to TRBD2. The CDR3 runs to 18 residues. J lost 2 bases, V lost 4 bases, and 12 bases had no gene match. Looked up from germline, CDR1 is MNHEY and CDR2 is SMNVEV (reference sequence). This CDR3 reads CASSSRLAGRNPTDTQYF. DNA for the CDR3: TGTGCCAGCAGTTCCCGACTAGCGGGCCGGAATCCCACAGATACGCAGTATTTT.

The chain uses TRBV6-6 and TRBJ2-2; 7 bases line up with TRBD1. Trimming at V came to 5 bases and at J to 2 bases, leaving 8 bases not matched to a gene. Per the germline V gene, CDR1 is MNHNY and CDR2 is SVGAGI (reference sequence). The CDR3 runs to 16 residues. CDR3 in DNA: TGTGCCAGCAGTAACCTCCGACAGGGCAACACCGGGGAGCTGTTTTTT. Amino acid sequence: CASSNLRQGNTGELFF.

This chain connects TRBV19 to TRBJ2-5; 7 bases line up with TRBD1. V gave up 7 bases and J gave up 0 bases; unmatched junction bases: 11. CDR1 and CDR2 from the germline V gene are LNHDA and SQIVND (reference sequence). This CDR3 spans 16 amino acids. CDR3: CASKLRGGPYQETQYF. The CDR3 region has the DNA TGTGCCAGTAAACTGAGAGGGGGCCCTTACCAAGAGACCCAGTACTTC.

The chain recombines TRBV10-3 with TRBJ2-2, with TRBD2 matching 13 bases. From germline, CDR1 is ENHRY and CDR2 SYGVKD. J lost 7 bases, V lost 5 bases, and 7 bases had no gene match. CDR3 size: 16 residues. The CDR3 DNA sequence: TGTGCCATCAGTACCGGGACTAGCGGGACAAACGGGGAGCTGTTTTTT. Translated, it gives CAISTGTSGTNGELFF.

The gene calls are TRBV5-1 and TRBJ2-5; 12 bases agree with TRBD2. Per germline, CDR1 SGHRS and CDR2 YFSETQ. The CDR3 sequence is 16 residues long. V gave up 4 bases and J gave up 5 bases; unmatched junction bases: 9. The CDR3 here is CASSPASGRAAETQYF. The CDR3 DNA follows: TGCGCCAGCAGCCCTGCTAGCGGGAGGGCCGCTGAGACCCAGTACTTC. The full variable domain, rest sourced from reference TRBV5-1 and TRBJ2-5, is KAGVTQTPRYLIKTRGQQVTLSCSPISGHRSVSWYQQTPGQGLQFLFEYFSETQRNKGNFPGRFSGRQFSNSRSEMNVSTLELGDSALYLCASSPASGRAAETQYFGPGTRLLVL.